Below, 22 T cell receptor beta chains from the same sample are listed, as sequenced in a study of human versus mouse CDR3 diversity and MHC coevolution. Assay used: immunoSEQ multiplex PCR; TCRdb lists only in-frame clones, some missing. The data hold some 80,000 clones, with 92% observed a single time. The specimen sequenced was naive CD4+ T cells from blood. Subset: CD45RO-negative CD62L-positive naive CD4 T cells. The receptor source for this set is a person aged 25-75 years in good health.

The CDR3 nucleotides read TGTGCCACCAGCAGCAAGACTAGCGGGAGAAAGGTCTATGAGCAGTTCTTC. Its translation is CATSSKTSGRKVYEQFF. V is TRBV15 and J is TRBJ2-1, with 12 bases aligning to TRBD2. The CDR3 is 17 residues long. Losses at the gene ends were 3 bases for V and 8 bases for J; bases not matched to a gene: 11. Germline CDR1 LNHNV, CDR2 YYDKDF (reference sequence).

This rearrangement joins TRBV5-1 to TRBJ1-1; TRBD1 matches at 7 bases. Germline lookup yields CDR1 SGHRS and CDR2 YFSETQ. This CDR3 has 13 amino acids. V was clipped by 3 bases and J by 6 bases; unmatched bases: 5. CDR3 coding DNA: TGCGCCAGCAGCTCACAGGGGAGCGCTGAAGCTTTCTTT. This codes for CASSSQGSAEAFF.

The chain employs TRBV2 and TRBJ2-5; TRBD1 might be the D (5 bases). The CDR3 spans 12 residues. V was pared by 6 bases and J by 5 bases, with 10 bases between. Germline CDR1 and CDR2: SNHLY and FYNNEI. Here the CDR3 reads CASRLSGETQYF. DNA for the CDR3: TGTGCCAGCAGATTATCAGGGGAGACCCAGTACTTC.

The V call is TRBV5-1, the J call TRBJ2-2; D is undetermined. The V gene's germline CDR1 is SGHRS and CDR2 YFSETQ. V was shortened by 0 bases and J by 3 bases, with 6 bases between the two germline ends. The CDR3 extends over 14 amino acids. CDR3 DNA sequence: TGCGCCAGCAGCTTGGGGCAGGACACCGGGGAGCTGTTTTTT. Translating gives CASSLGQDTGELFF.

CDR3 protein: CASSFRTGGTGELFF. CDR3 nucleotide sequence: TGTGCCAGCAGCTTCCGGACAGGGGGCACCGGGGAGCTGTTTTTT. The genes are TRBV7-9 and TRBJ2-2; TRBD1 matches 10 bases. Germline values: CDR1 SEHNR, CDR2 FQNEAQ (reference sequence). V lost 3 bases, J lost 4 bases, and 2 bases stayed unmatched. The CDR3 consists of 15 residues.

J is TRBJ2-7 and V is TRBV25-1, with D uncertain. V was pared by 4 bases and J by 7 bases, with 11 bases between. Germline-derived CDR1 and CDR2 are MGHDK and SYGVNS. The CDR3 extends over 12 amino acids. Here the CDR3 reads CASSAPLREQYF. The CDR3 DNA follows: TGTGCCAGCAGTGCCCCCCTTCGGGAGCAGTACTTC.

The chain recombines TRBV10-1 with TRBJ1-6; D possibly corresponds to TRBD1 (5 bases). V dropped 3 bases and J dropped 14 bases, with 11 bases sitting between them. This CDR3 has 12 amino acids. The germline gives CDR1 WNHNN, CDR2 SYGVQD (reference sequence). DNA of the CDR3: TGCGCCAGCAGTGATACAGGCCAATCCCTCCACTTT. Residues: CASSDTGQSLHF.

The chain combines TRBV2 with TRBJ2-1; TRBD2 aligns across 12 bases. Trimming removed 6 bases from V and 6 bases from J; junction bases left unmatched: 6. CDR3 length equals 15 residues. Germline CDR1 is SNHLY and CDR2 is FYNNEI. The CDR3 protein is CASRPLAGGFNEQFF. The CDR3 nucleotides are TGTGCCAGCAGGCCTCTAGCGGGAGGGTTCAATGAGCAGTTCTTC.

The chain recombines TRBV7-2 with TRBJ1-3; D remains ambiguous. Germline V gives CDR1 SGHTA, CDR2 FQGNSA. V shed 1 base and J shed 4 bases, with 11 bases lying between them. This CDR3 has 15 residues. CDR3 sequence (DNA): TGTGCCAGCAGCTTAGACCCTAATACCGGAAACACCATATATTTT. This codes for CASSLDPNTGNTIYF. Complete variable domain (other parts from reference TRBV7-2 and TRBJ1-3): GAGVSQSPSNKVTEKGKDVELRCDPISGHTALYWYRQSLGQGLEFLIYFQGNSAPDKSGLPSDRFSAERTGGSVSTLTIQRTQQEDSAVYLCASSLDPNTGNTIYFGEGSWLTVV.

This clone has just one count. J is TRBJ2-2 and V is TRBV19, with 9 nucleotides matching TRBD1. Per the germline V gene, CDR1 is LNHDA and CDR2 is SQIVND (reference sequence). This CDR3 contains 22 residues. V lost 4 bases to trimming and J lost 6 bases; unmatched junction nucleotides: 27. CDR3 amino acids: CASSTPTPGQGRSGDFSGELFF. CDR3 coding DNA: TGTGCCAGTAGTACCCCTACCCCGGGACAGGGTCGAAGCGGAGACTTCTCCGGGGAGCTGTTTTTT.

The V call is TRBV6-1, the J call TRBJ2-3, with D hard to call. Between the trimmed V and J ends, which lost 2 bases and 1 base, there was a span of 7 bases. The germline CDR1 and CDR2 sequences are MNHNS and SASEGT. The CDR3 runs 14 residues. In DNA, the CDR3 is TGTGCCAGCAGTGAAAGTCTAGGCACAGATACGCAGTATTTT. This encodes CASSESLGTDTQYF.

The rearrangement uses TRBV11-2 and TRBJ1-2, with TRBD1 as a possible D gene (5 bases). Germline CDR1 and CDR2: SGHAT and FQNNGV. V was pared by 4 bases and J by 4 bases, with 22 bases between. The CDR3 has 17 residues. The CDR3 DNA sequence: TGTGCCAGCAGCTCCCCGGGATCGGGGGGAACCCTCTATGGCTACACCTTC. Translated: CASSSPGSGGTLYGYTF.

In its sample, this clone was seen once. The V gene is TRBV5-1, the J gene TRBJ2-1; 11 bases match TRBD2. The germline gives CDR1 SGHRS, CDR2 YFSETQ. The CDR3 sequence is 15 residues long. Trimming removed 4 bases from V and 4 bases from J; junction bases left unmatched: 4. CDR3 coding DNA: TGCGCCAGCAGCACGGCTAGCGGGGGGTACAATGAGCAGTTCTTC. Translated, it gives CASSTASGGYNEQFF. Filled out from reference TRBV5-1 and TRBJ2-1, the complete variable domain reads KAGVTQTPRYLIKTRGQQVTLSCSPISGHRSVSWYQQTPGQGLQFLFEYFSETQRNKGNFPGRFSGRQFSNSRSEMNVSTLELGDSALYLCASSTASGGYNEQFFGPGTRLTVL.

This sequence joins TRBV30 and TRBJ2-5; the D gene is possibly TRBD2 (5 bases). The J call is doubtful: the DNA matches TRBJ2-7 better. The length of the CDR3 is 12 residues. Germline V CDR1 and CDR2: GTSNPN, SVGIG (reference sequence). CDR3 nucleotides: TGTGCCTGGGGGGAGAGCTCCTACGAGCAGTACTTC. Residues: CAWGESSYEQYF.

This clone showed up just a few times. The gene calls are TRBV6-4 and TRBJ1-1, with D possibly TRBD1 on 6 matching bases. The CDR3 consists of 15 residues. V was clipped by 4 bases and J by 0 bases, with 12 bases between them. CDR1 is MRHNA, CDR2 SNTAGT, per germline. The CDR3 DNA is TGTGCCAGCAGTGCCGTTGGGACACTGAACACTGAAGCTTTCTTT. It yields the protein CASSAVGTLNTEAFF.

This clone was observed a single time. The rearrangement uses TRBV28 and TRBJ1-2, with 8 bases matching TRBD1. This CDR3 has 14 amino acids. The trim removed 7 bases at V and 4 bases at J, leaving 8 bases unmatched. The germline V gene has CDR1 MDHEN and CDR2 SYDVKM. The CDR3 sequence: CASNRGTGSYGYTF. In DNA, the CDR3 is TGTGCCAGCAACCGCGGGACAGGTTCCTATGGCTACACCTTC.

This clone was seen once. The J gene is TRBJ2-2, the V gene TRBV4-1; no definite D call. Germline CDR1 and CDR2: MGHRA and YSYEKL. The CDR3 covers 14 residues. V was pared by 2 bases and J by 9 bases, with 13 bases between. Written as DNA, the CDR3 is TGCGCCAGCAGCCAAACCCCTCTTCGGTGGGAGCTGTTTTTT. It translates to CASSQTPLRWELFF.

The chain couples TRBV30 to TRBJ2-7; 7 bases agree with TRBD2. The length of the CDR3 is 14 residues. Germline V CDR1 and CDR2: GTSNPN, SVGIG (reference sequence). Trimming took 4 bases from V and 3 from J; bases not matched to a gene: 9. CDR3 sequence (DNA): TGTGCCTGGACCCTGAGCTGGGGGGGCTACGAGCAGTACTTC. This encodes CAWTLSWGGYEQYF. Supplemented by reference TRBV30 and TRBJ2-7, the full variable domain reads SQTIHQWPATLVQPVGSPLSLECTVEGTSNPNLYWYRQAAGRGLQLLFYSVGIGQISSEVPQNLSASRPQDRQFILSSKKLLLSDSGFYLCAWTLSWGGYEQYFGPGTRLTVT.

This clone came up a few times. V is TRBV4-1 and J is TRBJ1-4; 9 bases agree with TRBD1. Germline CDR1 is MGHRA and CDR2 is YSYEKL. The CDR3 runs 19 residues. The J segment lost 0 bases and the V segment lost 0 bases, leaving 8 bases of the junction unmatched. In nucleotides, the CDR3 is TGCGCCAGCAGCCAAGACTTGGACAGGGGCCTTCCAACTAATGAAAAACTGTTTTTT. Encoded protein: CASSQDLDRGLPTNEKLFF.

As DNA, the CDR3 is TGTGCCAGCAGTGTCGGGACAGAGAGTAATTCACCCCTCCACTTT. Amino acid sequence: CASSVGTESNSPLHF. This rearrangement joins TRBV28 to TRBJ1-6, with 7 positions matching TRBD1. The length of the CDR3 is 15 residues. Germline CDR1 MDHEN, CDR2 SYDVKM. V trimming: 5 bases; J trimming: 6 bases; junction bases outside the gene matches: 7.

The chain links TRBV5-1 to TRBJ2-1; 10 bases map to TRBD2. J gave up 10 bases and V 0 bases, and 7 bases lay outside the gene matches. The CDR3 runs 15 residues. Germline loops: CDR1 SGHRS, CDR2 YFSETQ. CDR3 sequence (DNA): TGCGCCAGCAGCTTGGCCAGTACTAGCGGGAAAGAGCAGTTCTTC. Residues: CASSLASTSGKEQFF.

The rearrangement joins TRBV4-2 to TRBJ1-4, with D possibly TRBD1 on 6 matching bases. Germline CDR1 and CDR2: LGHNA and YNFKEQ. V dropped 4 bases and J dropped 10 bases, with 16 bases sitting between them. The CDR3 is 14 amino acids. CDR3 in amino acids: CASSLGDIQPKLFF. The CDR3 nucleotides read TGTGCCAGCAGCCTTGGGGACATCCAACCAAAACTGTTTTTT.